Listed here are 20 T cell receptor beta chains from one sample, sequenced in a study of blood T cells in healthy people across ages. The second PCR ran roughly 6 to 11 cycles with a sample-barcoded 5' primer and J-beta primers. TCRdb re-analysed the 5' RACE reads in MiXCR, keeping a single row per CDR3 protein. The data contain hundreds of thousands of distinct CDR3 sequences, roughly 60% of them singletons. Sequenced: blood. All receptors come from a man aged 25 to 40 in good health.

For this clonotype: A much larger clone lies a single base off, so this may be a read error. The V call is TRBV29-1, the J call TRBJ2-5; 8 nucleotides line up with TRBD2. The germline V gene encodes CDR1 SQVTM and CDR2 ANQGSEA. The V and J ends lost 8 bases and 0 bases, in that order; junction bases with no gene match: 11. This CDR3 has 15 amino acids. CDR3 amino acids: CSMGLVGNYQETQYF. CDR3 DNA sequence: TGCAGCATGGGACTAGTGGGGAACTACCAAGAGACCCAGTACTTC.

The chain employs TRBV20-1 and TRBJ2-7; TRBD2 aligns across 7 bases. Germline values: CDR1 DFQATT, CDR2 SNEGSKA (reference sequence). CDR3 length: 14 residues. The V segment lost 3 bases and the J segment 3 bases; nucleotides outside the gene matches: 8. The CDR3 DNA reads TGCAGTGCTAGTGGGAGGGGCGGCGGCTACGAGCAGTACTTC. This translates into CSASGRGGGYEQYF.

J is TRBJ2-3 and V is TRBV15; D remains unclear. CDR3 size: 16 residues. Germline assignment: CDR1 LNHNV and CDR2 YYDKDF (reference sequence). V lost 0 bases to trimming and J lost 0 bases, with 10 bases between them. The CDR3 loop is CATSREDDRSTDTQYF. The CDR3 DNA is TGTGCCACCAGCAGAGAAGATGATAGGAGCACAGATACGCAGTATTTT.

This clonotype was picked up one time. The rearrangement joins TRBV12-3 or TRBV12-4 to TRBJ2-3; D is perhaps TRBD2 (7 bases). CDR3 length: 15 amino acids. Trimming took off 6 bases at V and 7 bases at J, with 20 bases between the two ends. The DNA for the CDR3 is TGTGCCAGCAGACCGGATCGGGGGGCCGTAAATACGCAGTATTTT. It encodes CASRPDRGAVNTQYF.

This clonotype came up many times. The V and J genes are TRBV7-9 and TRBJ2-7; D gene uncertain. Germline loops: CDR1 SEHNR, CDR2 FQNEAQ (reference sequence). The CDR3 is made up of 12 amino acids. The V and J ends lost 3 bases and 2 bases respectively, with 5 bases between them. CDR3 sequence reads: CASSFSTYEQYF. CDR3 DNA: TGTGCCAGCAGCTTTTCCACCTACGAGCAGTACTTC.

The chain links TRBV5-1 to TRBJ2-1; D is possibly TRBD2 (6 bases). Germline loops: CDR1 SGHRS, CDR2 YFSETQ. This CDR3 region has 16 residues. The V end was cut by 4 bases, the J end by 0 bases, with 14 bases between. CDR3 in amino acids: CASSPTTTSSYNEQFF. CDR3 in DNA: TGCGCCAGCAGCCCTACAACGACTAGCTCCTACAATGAGCAGTTCTTC.

The genes are TRBV29-1 and TRBJ2-5; no firm D call. Near its end, the DNA agrees better with TRBJ2-7, so the J call may be wrong. Germline V gene data show CDR1 as SQVTM and CDR2 as ANQGSEA. The CDR3 extends over 17 amino acids. CDR3 nucleotide sequence: TGCAGCGTTGAAGATCCCCGGGCAGGTGATAATACCGACGAGCAGTACTTC. Amino acid sequence: CSVEDPRAGDNTDEQYF.

V and J are TRBV3-1 and TRBJ2-7; D is unresolved. V was trimmed by 2 bases and J by 2 bases, leaving 10 bases between them. The CDR3 extends over 14 amino acids. Germline values: CDR1 LGHDT, CDR2 YNNKEL (reference sequence). Written as DNA, the CDR3 is TGTGCCAGCAGCCAAACGTGGCAGGCCTACGAGCAGTACTTC. This gives the protein CASSQTWQAYEQYF.

The genes are TRBV2 and TRBJ1-1; possible D gene TRBD1, 6 bases. V shed 1 base and J shed 4 bases, with 7 bases lying between them. The CDR3 runs to 13 residues. Germline CDR1 is SNHLY and CDR2 is FYNNEI. Written as DNA, the CDR3 is TGTGCCAGCAGTGAAGAGGGGGTCACTGAAGCTTTCTTT. Its translation: CASSEEGVTEAFF.

Points on this clonotype: Here the CDR3 omits its conserved ending phenylalanine or tryptophan, so a read error is the likely source. CDR3 in DNA: TGTGCCAGCAGCTTATGGCGGGGGACCGGGGTCGAGCAGTACTGC. Its protein is CASSLWRGTGVEQYC. The chain joins TRBV7-9 to TRBJ2-7, with TRBD2 matching 7 bases. With 2 bases clipped from V and 6 bases from J, the junction kept 10 bases outside the gene matches. Germline V lookup: CDR1 SEHNR, CDR2 FQNEAQ (reference sequence). The CDR3 runs to 15 residues.

V usage is TRBV7-2 and J usage is TRBJ2-5; 9 nucleotides line up with TRBD2. This CDR3 is 14 amino acids long. V was clipped by 5 bases and J by 4 bases; unmatched bases: 5. CDR1 and CDR2 (germline): SGHTA, FQGNSA. The CDR3 DNA is TGTGCCAGCAGCCCCAATAGCGGGAGAGAGACCCAGTACTTC. Protein: CASSPNSGRETQYF.

The V and J genes are TRBV27 and TRBJ2-5; TRBD1 matches at 7 bases. Judging by the DNA end, TRBJ2-7 fits better; the J call may be wrong. Germline CDR1 MNHEY, CDR2 SMNVEV (reference sequence). This CDR3 is built from 15 residues. The CDR3, as DNA: TGTGCCAGCAGCTTGACAGGGTGGAATTTCTACGAGCAGTACTTC. Protein product: CASSLTGWNFYEQYF.

This clonotype was picked up a small number of times. This sequence joins TRBV28 and TRBJ1-5; D unclear. Trimming removed 5 bases at V and 5 bases at J, with 10 bases between. The CDR3 spans 13 residues. Per the germline V gene, CDR1 is MDHEN and CDR2 is SYDVKM. The CDR3 nucleotides are TGTGCCAGCAGTCCCCGAGGTGATCAGCCCCAGCATTTT. Protein sequence: CASSPRGDQPQHF. Full variable domain (missing parts from reference TRBV28 and TRBJ1-5): DVKVTQSSRYLVKRTGEKVFLECVQDMDHENMFWYRQDPGLGLRLIYFSYDVKMKEKGDIPEGYSVSREKKERFSLILESASTNQTSMYLCASSPRGDQPQHFGDGTRLSIL.

This clonotype was recorded a few times. This chain connects TRBV5-4 to TRBJ2-6; D possibly corresponds to TRBD2 (5 bases). V lost 0 bases to trimming and J lost 0 bases, with 19 bases between them. This CDR3 is 20 amino acids long. CDR1 and CDR2 from the germline V gene are SGHNT and YYREEE (reference sequence). CDR3 coding DNA: TGTGCCAGCAGCTTGGTTGGAGGCGGAGAAAGGATCTCTGGGGCCAACGTCCTGACTTTC. Translation: CASSLVGGGERISGANVLTF.

This chain joins TRBV4-2 and TRBJ1-5; 8 bases match TRBD1. This CDR3 is built from 15 residues. V dropped 0 bases and J dropped 7; count of bases not matched to a gene: 5. CDR1 is LGHNA, CDR2 YNFKEQ, per germline. The CDR3 DNA is TGTGCCAGCAGCCAAGATGGGACAGGCGGGCAGCCCCAGCATTTT. Translated: CASSQDGTGGQPQHF.

The chain carries TRBV4-1 and TRBJ2-3, with TRBD2 matching over 7 bases. Germline CDR1 and CDR2: MGHRA and YSYEKL. After removal of 4 bases from V and 3 bases from J, the junction contained 7 bases not matched to a gene. The CDR3 runs 15 residues. This CDR3 reads CASSPGGDRTDTQYF. CDR3 sequence (DNA): TGCGCCAGCAGCCCGGGGGGTGATCGGACAGATACGCAGTATTTT.

This clonotype is a singleton in its sample. The chain carries TRBV20-1 and TRBJ2-1; a weak D match, TRBD2 (6 bases). Trimming took off 3 bases at V and 6 bases at J, with 15 bases between the two ends. Germline V gives CDR1 DFQATT, CDR2 SNEGSKA (reference sequence). The CDR3 contains 14 residues. The DNA for the CDR3 is TGCAGTGCTAGCACTAGCACCCTCCTCAATGAGCAGTTCTTC. It specifies CSASTSTLLNEQFF.

J is TRBJ1-2 and V is TRBV7-2; D call uncertain. Germline V CDR1 and CDR2: SGHTA, FQGNSA. Between the trimmed V and J ends, which lost 5 bases and 5 bases, there was a span of 9 bases. This CDR3 is built from 12 residues. This chain's CDR3 is CASSQSQYGYTF. The CDR3 DNA reads TGTGCCAGCAGCCAATCTCAGTATGGCTACACCTTC.

This chain links TRBV3-1 with TRBJ1-1; no clear D. CDR1 is LGHDT and CDR2 is YNNKEL in the germline V gene (reference sequence). The CDR3 totals 14 residues. V dropped 0 bases and J dropped 10 bases, with 15 bases sitting between them. DNA of the CDR3: TGTGCCAGCAGCCAAGATGTCAGTTGGACGACAGCTTTCTTT. As protein: CASSQDVSWTTAFF.

This clonotype was recorded only once. This chain connects TRBV9 to TRBJ2-5; 8 nucleotides agree with TRBD2. The CDR3 extends over 14 amino acids. Trimming removed 7 bases from V and 9 bases from J; junction bases left unmatched: 14. From germline, CDR1 is SGDLS and CDR2 YYNGEE. The CDR3 DNA is TGTGCCAGCTCTCTAGCGGGTGGACCGGAGGCCCAGTACTTC. Protein: CASSLAGGPEAQYF. Variable domain in full (rest from reference TRBV9 and TRBJ2-5): DSGVTQTPKHLITATGQRVTLRCSPRSGDLSVYWYQQSLDQGLQFLIQYYNGEERAKGNILERFSAQQFPDLHSELNLSSLELGDSALYFCASSLAGGPEAQYFGPGTRLLVL.